This T cell receptor beta chain emerged from a study of T cell responses to AZD1222 COVID-19 vaccine. Produced via immunoSEQ multiplex PCR; TCRdb's table is partial and in-frame only. There are around 99,000 clones in the sample; approximately 86% occur only once, and 13% lies in the top ten. As to this clone: Its cognate antigen is unknown.

The CDR3 totals 14 residues. Germline V gene sequence: CDR1 SGHTA, CDR2 FQGNSA. The V gene lost 4 bases and the J gene lost 2 bases, with 12 bases spanning the gap. General observations from the study: Just five or six AZD1222 recipients were seropositive at baseline.

The genes are TRBV7-2 and TRBJ2-7, with D perhaps assigned TRBD1 or TRBD2 (5 bases each). The material was peripheral blood, obtained on day 0 of MenACWY control vaccination. The sequence came from an adult in good health. The CDR3 DNA follows: TGTGCCAGCAGCTCCCGGGACGGCGCCTACGAGCAGTACTTC. Protein product: CASSSRDGAYEQYF.